The rows below give T cell receptor beta chains drawn from one sample of a study of identical twins. MiXCR, run by TCRdb on the 5' RACE reads, gives a single entry per CDR3 protein. The data show about 200,000 distinct CDR3 sequences, about 11% seen once. Sequences were obtained from memory T cells sorted from blood. The receptors were sampled from a man aged 50-60 years in good health. Both conserved end residues are part of each CDR3. D genes are given only for firm matches. Only some rows state a clone size, as once, few, many or a class for expanded clones.

D,size,V,J,DNA,CDR3
NA,few,TRBV20-1,TRBJ2-7,TGCAGTGCTAGTCAGGCGACCTACGAGCAGTACTTC,CSASQATYEQYF
NA,many,TRBV27,TRBJ1-3,TGTGCCAGCACCTTTCTGTGGGACGGACAAGGAAACACCATATATTTT,CASTFLWDGQGNTIYF
NA,many,TRBV20-1,TRBJ1-2,TGCAGTGCTAGATTACAGGATCCGGGAGACTATGGCTACTCCTTC,CSARLQDPGDYGYSF
TRBD1,many,TRBV10-3,TRBJ1-6,TGTGCCAGCACAGGGGACAGGAGTCCCGGGGTACCCCTCCACTTT,CASTGDRSPGVPLHF
NA,few,TRBV6-5,TRBJ2-7,TGTGCCAGCAGTTACGGGAGTGCAGGGAGAGAGCAGTACTTC,CASSYGSAGREQYF
NA,many,TRBV6-1,TRBJ2-1,TGTGCCAGCAGGCCTATAACGGGAGATCCCTACAATGAGCAGTTCTTC,CASRPITGDPYNEQFF
NA,few,TRBV6-2/TRBV6-3,TRBJ2-1,TGTGCCAGCAGTTACGCTCGGCTAGCTAAGGAGCAGTTCTTC,CASSYARLAKEQFF
TRBD2,many,TRBV12-3/TRBV12-4,TRBJ2-5,TGTGCCAGCAGGGAGACTAGCGGGGTTCAAGAGACCCAGTACTTC,CASRETSGVQETQYF
NA,few,TRBV4-3,TRBJ2-5,TGCGCCAGCACCGCCAGGGTATCGGGGAGACACCAAGAGACCCAGTACTTC,CASTARVSGRHQETQYF
TRBD1,many,TRBV7-2,TRBJ2-7,TGTGCCAGCAGCTCCTGGACAGGACCCAGCTCCTACGAGCAGTACTTC,CASSSWTGPSSYEQYF
TRBD1,NA,TRBV6-1,TRBJ2-7,TGTGCCAGCAGAATGACAGGGGAGGCCTACGAGCAGTACTTC,CASRMTGEAYEQYF
NA,many,TRBV7-8,TRBJ1-1,TGTGCCAGCAGCTTAGCTACAGGCACTGAAGCTTTCTTT,CASSLATGTEAFF
NA,NA,TRBV20-1,TRBJ1-1,TGCAGTGCTACCCCCGGTCTCATGAACACTGAAGCTTTCTTT,CSATPGLMNTEAFF
NA,many,TRBV6-4,TRBJ2-3,TGTGCCAGCAGTGACGGAAAGCCGCAAGGTGCAGATACGCAGTATTTT,CASSDGKPQGADTQYF
NA,many,TRBV15,TRBJ2-7,TGTGCCACCAGCAGAGATTGGGTCTCCTACGAGCAGTACTTC,CATSRDWVSYEQYF
NA,few,TRBV27,TRBJ2-2,TGTGCCAGCAGTGCCCAGGCTTGGAACACCGGGGAGCTGTTTTTT,CASSAQAWNTGELFF